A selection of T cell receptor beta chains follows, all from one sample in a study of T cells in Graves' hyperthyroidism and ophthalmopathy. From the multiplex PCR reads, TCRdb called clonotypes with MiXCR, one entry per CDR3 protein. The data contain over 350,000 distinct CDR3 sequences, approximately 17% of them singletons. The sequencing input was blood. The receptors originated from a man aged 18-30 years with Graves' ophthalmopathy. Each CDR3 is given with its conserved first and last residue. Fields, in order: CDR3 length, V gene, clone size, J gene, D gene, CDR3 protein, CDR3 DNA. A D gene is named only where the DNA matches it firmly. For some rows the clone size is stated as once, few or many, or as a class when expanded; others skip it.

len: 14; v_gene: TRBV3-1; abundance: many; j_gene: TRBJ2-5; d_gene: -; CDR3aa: CASSQNEDNEAQYF; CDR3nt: TGTGCCAGCAGCCAAAATGAGGATAATGAGGCCCAGTACTTC
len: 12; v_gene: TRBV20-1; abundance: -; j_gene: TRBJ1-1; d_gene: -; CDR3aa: CSAREGNTEAFF; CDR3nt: TGCAGCGCTAGAGAGGGGAACACTGAAGCTTTCTTT
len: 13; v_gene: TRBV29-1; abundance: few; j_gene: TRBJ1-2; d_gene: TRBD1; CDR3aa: CSVPLQGDYGYTF; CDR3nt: TGCAGCGTTCCGTTACAGGGGGACTATGGCTACACCTTC
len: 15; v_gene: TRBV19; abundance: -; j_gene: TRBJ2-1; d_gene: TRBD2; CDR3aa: CASSMGGYRLGEQFF; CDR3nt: TGTGCCAGTAGTATGGGGGGGTATCGTTTGGGTGAGCAGTTCTTC
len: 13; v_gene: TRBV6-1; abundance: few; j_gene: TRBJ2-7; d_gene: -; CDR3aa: CASSQGLTYEQYF; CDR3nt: TGTGCCAGCAGCCAGGGGCTGACCTACGAGCAGTACTTC
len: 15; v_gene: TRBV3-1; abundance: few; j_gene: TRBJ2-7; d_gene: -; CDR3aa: CASSQDGTGAHEQYF; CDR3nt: TGTGCCAGCAGCCAAGATGGGACGGGGGCACACGAGCAGTACTTC
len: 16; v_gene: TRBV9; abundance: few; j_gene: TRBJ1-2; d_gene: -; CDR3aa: CASSVDRTGRDYGYTF; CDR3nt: TGTGCCAGCAGCGTAGATAGAACAGGGAGGGACTATGGCTACACCTTC
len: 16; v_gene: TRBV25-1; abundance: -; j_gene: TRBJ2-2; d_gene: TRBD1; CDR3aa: CASSDPTGGRTGELFF; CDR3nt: TGTGCCAGCAGTGACCCAACAGGGGGTCGGACCGGGGAGCTGTTTTTT
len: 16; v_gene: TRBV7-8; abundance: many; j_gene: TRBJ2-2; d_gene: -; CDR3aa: CASSPSGGGGTGELFF; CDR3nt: TGTGCCAGCAGCCCGTCCGGGGGAGGAGGAACCGGGGAGCTGTTTTTT
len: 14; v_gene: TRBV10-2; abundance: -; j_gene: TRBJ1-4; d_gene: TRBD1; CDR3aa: CASSPQGAAEKLFF; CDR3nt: TGCGCCAGCAGTCCACAGGGGGCTGCGGAAAAACTGTTTTTT
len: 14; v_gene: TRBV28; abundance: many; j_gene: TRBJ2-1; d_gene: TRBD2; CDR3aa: CASSLAGEYNEQFF; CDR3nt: TGTGCCAGCAGTTTGGCGGGGGAGTACAATGAGCAGTTCTTC
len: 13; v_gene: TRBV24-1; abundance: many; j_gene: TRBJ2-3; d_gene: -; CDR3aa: CATSERGTDTQYF; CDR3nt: TGTGCCACCAGTGAAAGGGGGACAGATACGCAGTATTTT
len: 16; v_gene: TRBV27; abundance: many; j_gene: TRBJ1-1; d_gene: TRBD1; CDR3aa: CASSLSGTGVNTEAFF; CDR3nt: TGTGCCAGCAGTTTATCTGGGACAGGGGTGAACACTGAAGCTTTCTTT
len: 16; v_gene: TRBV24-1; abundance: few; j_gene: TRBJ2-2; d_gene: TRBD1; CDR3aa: CATSDDRDRGIGELFF; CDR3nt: TGTGCCACCAGTGATGACCGGGACAGGGGAATCGGGGAGCTGTTTTTT
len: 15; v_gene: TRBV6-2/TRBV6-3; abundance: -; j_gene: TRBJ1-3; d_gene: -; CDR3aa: CASSPEQGSGNTIYF; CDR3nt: TGTGCCAGCAGCCCCGAACAGGGCTCTGGAAACACCATATATTTT
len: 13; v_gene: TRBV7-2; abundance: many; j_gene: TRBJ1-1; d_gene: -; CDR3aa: CASSFRQVAEAFF; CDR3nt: TGTGCCAGCAGCTTTAGACAGGTCGCTGAAGCTTTCTTT
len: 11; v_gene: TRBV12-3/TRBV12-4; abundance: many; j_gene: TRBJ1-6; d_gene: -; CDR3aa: CASSFGSPLHF; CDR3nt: TGTGCCAGCAGTTTTGGCTCACCCCTCCACTTT